The 23 T cell receptor beta chains in this list originate from one sample, sequenced in a study of CXCR3-negative and CXCR3-positive naive CD8 T cells. With UMI labels, 5' RACE was used to prepare the TRB cDNA libraries. Each CDR3 protein gets one entry in TCRdb, which reprocessed the 5' RACE reads and gives no DNA. Its table lists approximately 74,000 distinct CDR3 sequences. Sequenced: naive CXCR3- CD8+ T cells from blood. As for subset: CD45RO-CCR7+CD27+CD95- naive CD8+ T cells lacking CXCR3 (TNR3-). The receptor set was obtained from a human donor in good health. Some clones in this sample may be carry-over from other donors' samples.

The chain links TRBV28 to TRBJ1-6. CDR1 is MDHEN, CDR2 SYDVKM, per germline. There are 13 residues in the CDR3. Here the CDR3 reads CASSLMGDSPLQF. The full variable domain, its missing parts supplied by reference TRBV28 and TRBJ1-6, is DVKVTQSSRYLVKRTGEKVFLECVQDMDHENMFWYRQDPGLGLRLIYFSYDVKMKEKGDIPEGYSVSREKKERFSLILESASTNQTSMYLCASSLMGDSPLQFGNGTRLTVT.

The chain links TRBV29-1 to TRBJ2-5; checking the TCRdb D call of TRBD1 is not possible without DNA. The germline CDR1 and CDR2 sequences are SQVTM and ANQGSEA. CDR3 size: 12 residues. CDR3 sequence reads: CSIQGLGETQYF.

V gene TRBV28 combines with J gene TRBJ2-7; TCRdb outputs TRBD1, but without DNA this stays unchecked. The CDR3 is made up of 12 amino acids. The germline gives CDR1 MDHEN, CDR2 SYDVKM. This CDR3 reads CASYRLSYEQYF.

The chain joins TRBV29-1 to TRBJ2-2. Germline CDR1 reads SQVTM; CDR2 reads ANQGSEA. The CDR3 loop spans 14 amino acids. The CDR3 spells CSVETGQTTGELFF.

V usage is TRBV29-1 and J usage is TRBJ2-7. The CDR3 is 12 residues long. Germline CDR1 reads SQVTM; CDR2 reads ANQGSEA. CDR3 loop: CSVVGISYEQYF.

J is TRBJ2-7 and V is TRBV4-3. CDR3 size: 15 residues. Per germline, CDR1 LGHNA and CDR2 YSLEER. The CDR3 spells CASSQDRTEAYEQYF.

The rearrangement uses TRBV7-3 and TRBJ2-7; TCRdb's D call of TRBD2 is untestable without DNA. Germline CDR1 SGHTA, CDR2 FQGTGA. The CDR3 is 14 amino acids. The CDR3 reads CASSPAGPSYEQYF.

The chain has TRBV6-5 and TRBJ2-2; the TCRdb D gene call, TRBD2, has no DNA to confirm it. Germline loops: CDR1 MNHEY, CDR2 SVGAGI. The CDR3 has 14 amino acids. The CDR3 region is CASSYSEGGGELFF.

This sequence joins TRBV5-8 and TRBJ2-5; TCRdb names TRBD2, which stays unverified in the absence of DNA. Germline assignment: CDR1 SGHTS and CDR2 YDEGEE. The CDR3 covers 16 residues. CDR3 sequence reads: CASSLLGTSLQETQYF.

CDR3 in amino acids: CASSALEGRGTQYF. The V call is TRBV12-3 or TRBV12-4, the J call TRBJ2-5; TCRdb lists TRBD2, though no DNA is available to test this call. This CDR3 is built from 14 residues.

The rearrangement uses TRBV5-1 and TRBJ2-2; checking the TCRdb D call of TRBD1 is not possible without DNA. The CDR3 is 15 residues long. CDR1 and CDR2 from the germline V gene are SGHRS and YFSETQ. CDR3 amino acids: CASSPPSGNTGELFF.

This chain links TRBV29-1 with TRBJ1-5. Germline V CDR1 and CDR2: SQVTM, ANQGSEA. CDR3 size: 13 residues. This CDR3 is CSAGDLDNQPQHF.

The J gene is TRBJ2-5, the V gene TRBV28; the D call of TRBD2 rests on TCRdb alone, since no DNA is present to check it. Germline V gene sequence: CDR1 MDHEN, CDR2 SYDVKM. The CDR3 length is 15 residues. CDR3 residues: CASRQLAGYLETQYF.

The V gene is TRBV7-9, the J gene TRBJ2-1; with no DNA, the TCRdb D assignment of TRBD2 cannot be verified. Germline assignment: CDR1 SEHNR and CDR2 FQNEAQ (reference sequence). The CDR3 runs to 15 residues. The CDR3 loop reads CASSLEVSSYNEQFF.

The chain links TRBV29-1 to TRBJ2-2; TCRdb proposes TRBD1, but this gene call is untestable without DNA. The CDR3 runs to 17 residues. From germline, CDR1 is SQVTM and CDR2 ANQGSEA. This CDR3 is CSVEDHQGTGATGELFF.

V gene TRBV6-5 combines with J gene TRBJ1-1. This CDR3 contains 14 residues. Looked up from germline, CDR1 is MNHEY and CDR2 is SVGAGI. This CDR3 reads CASSSGFGTTEAFF.

J is TRBJ2-1 and V is TRBV29-1; TCRdb designates TRBD2, a call that cannot be tested without DNA. The CDR3 sequence is 13 residues long. Germline-derived CDR1 and CDR2 are SQVTM and ANQGSEA. CDR3 residues: CSVYLPLYNEQFF.

The V call is TRBV29-1, the J call TRBJ2-7; the TCRdb call, TRBD1, lacks DNA for checking. The CDR3 is made up of 12 amino acids. The germline V gene encodes CDR1 SQVTM and CDR2 ANQGSEA. CDR3 amino acids: CSVDRDSYEQYF.

The chain has TRBV7-9 and TRBJ2-7; the D call of TRBD2 rests on TCRdb alone, since no DNA is present to check it. Germline CDR1 is SEHNR and CDR2 is FQNEAQ (reference sequence). CDR3 length equals 13 residues. CDR3 sequence: CASNGDLPYEQYF.

The V call is TRBV9, the J call TRBJ2-1; checking the TCRdb D call of TRBD1 is not possible without DNA. The CDR3 is 14 amino acids. Per germline, CDR1 SGDLS and CDR2 YYNGEE. The CDR3 loop reads CASSPGGGMDEQFF.

The chain combines TRBV4-2 with TRBJ2-1. Germline CDR1 and CDR2: LGHNA and YNFKEQ. The CDR3 is 17 amino acids. CDR3 sequence reads: CASSQGVHESSYNEQFF.

This chain joins TRBV15 and TRBJ2-2; the TCRdb D gene call, TRBD1, has no DNA to confirm it. The germline V gene has CDR1 LNHNV and CDR2 YYDKDF (reference sequence). The CDR3 contains 16 residues. The CDR3: CATSLRQGALSGELFF.

This chain links TRBV4-1 with TRBJ1-6. The germline V gene has CDR1 MGHRA and CDR2 YSYEKL. The CDR3 sequence is 15 residues long. CDR3 sequence: CASSQDVLNNSPLHF.